This T cell receptor beta chain stems from a study of T cell changes during pregnancy in multiple sclerosis. CDR3 length: 14 residues. Trimming removed 0 bases from V and 1 base from J, with 6 bases in between. Germline CDR1 reads KGHSH; CDR2 reads LQKENI. Assay used: immunoSEQ multiplex PCR; TCRdb lists only in-frame clones, some missing. The sample lists roughly 48,000 clones, 95% seen once, with over 4.5% in the top ten. This sequence was found in a female donor with multiple sclerosis, enrolled in a pregnancy study. Sample: CD8+ T cells from peripheral blood mononuclear cells, taken in the first trimester of pregnancy. The rearrangement links TRBV18 to TRBJ1-1; D not certain. CDR3: CASSPPSGNTEAFF. CDR3 sequence (DNA): TGTGCCAGCTCACCACCGTCCGGGAACACTGAAGCTTTCTTT.